This T cell receptor (beta chain) was observed in a study of cytomegalovirus exposure and HLA in healthy donors. This CDR3 region has 13 residues. With 0 bases removed from V and 8 bases from J, the gap between germline ends came to 10 bases. Germline values: CDR1 KGHSH, CDR2 LQKENI. Libraries were prepared by immunoSEQ multiplex PCR; TCRdb keeps only in-frame clonotypes and omits some of them. Of 89,000 or so clones listed, around 93% are singletons. This receptor was taken from a woman between 25 and 40 years old in good health and CMV-seropositive. The sample taken for sequencing was PBMCs. The gene calls are TRBV18 and TRBJ1-2; D gene uncertain. The CDR3 protein is CASSPPTRGGYTF. As DNA, the CDR3 is TGTGCCAGCTCACCACCGACGAGAGGGGGCTACACCTTC. Variable domain in full (rest from reference TRBV18 and TRBJ1-2): NAGVMQNPRHLVRRRGQEARLRCSPMKGHSHVYWYRQLPEEGLKFMVYLQKENIIDESGMPKERFSAEFPKEGPSILRIQQVVRGDSAAYFCASSPPTRGGYTFGSGTRLTVV.